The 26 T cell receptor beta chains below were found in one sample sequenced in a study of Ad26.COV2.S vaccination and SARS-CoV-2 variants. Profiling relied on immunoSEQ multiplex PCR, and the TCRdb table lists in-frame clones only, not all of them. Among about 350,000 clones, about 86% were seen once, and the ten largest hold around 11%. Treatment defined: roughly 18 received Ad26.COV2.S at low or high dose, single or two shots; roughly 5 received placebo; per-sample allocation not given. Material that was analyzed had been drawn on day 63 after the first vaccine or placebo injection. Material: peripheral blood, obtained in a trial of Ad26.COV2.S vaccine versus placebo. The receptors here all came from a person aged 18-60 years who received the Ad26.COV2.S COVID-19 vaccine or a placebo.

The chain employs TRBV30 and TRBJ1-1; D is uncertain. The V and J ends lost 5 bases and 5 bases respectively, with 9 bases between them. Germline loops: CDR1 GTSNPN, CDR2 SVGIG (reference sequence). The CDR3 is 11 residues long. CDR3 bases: TGTGCCTGGGGGCGAGGGACTGAAGCTTTCTTT. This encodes CAWGRGTEAFF.

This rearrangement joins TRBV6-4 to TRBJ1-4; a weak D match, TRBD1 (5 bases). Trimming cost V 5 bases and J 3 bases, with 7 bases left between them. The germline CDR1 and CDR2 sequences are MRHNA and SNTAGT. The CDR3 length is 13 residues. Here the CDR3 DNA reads TGTGCCAGCAGTCCGGGGCCTAATGAAAAACTGTTTTTT. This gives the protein CASSPGPNEKLFF.

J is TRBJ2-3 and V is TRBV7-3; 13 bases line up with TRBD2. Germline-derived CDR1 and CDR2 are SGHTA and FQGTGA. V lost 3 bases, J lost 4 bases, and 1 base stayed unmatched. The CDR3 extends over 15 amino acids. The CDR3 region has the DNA TGTGCCAGCAGCTTCGGACTAGCGGGAGCAGATACGCAGTATTTT. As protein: CASSFGLAGADTQYF.

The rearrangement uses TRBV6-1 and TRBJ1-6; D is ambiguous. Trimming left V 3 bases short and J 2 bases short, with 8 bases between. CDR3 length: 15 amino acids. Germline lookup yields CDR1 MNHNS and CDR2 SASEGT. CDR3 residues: CASSEMIAYNSPLHF. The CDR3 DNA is TGTGCCAGCAGTGAGATGATAGCCTATAATTCACCCCTCCACTTT.

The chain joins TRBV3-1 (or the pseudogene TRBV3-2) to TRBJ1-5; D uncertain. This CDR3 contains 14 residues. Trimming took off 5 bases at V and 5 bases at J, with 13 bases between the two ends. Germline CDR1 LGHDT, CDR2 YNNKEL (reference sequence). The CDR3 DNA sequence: TGTGCCAGCAGCTCATTAGGGATCGATCAGCCCCAGCATTTT. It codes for CASSSLGIDQPQHF.

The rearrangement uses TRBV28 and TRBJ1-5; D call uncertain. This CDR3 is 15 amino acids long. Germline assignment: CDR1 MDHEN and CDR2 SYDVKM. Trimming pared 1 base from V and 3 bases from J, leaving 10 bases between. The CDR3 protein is CASSLSSGNNQPQHF. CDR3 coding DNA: TGTGCCAGCAGTTTATCATCGGGGAACAATCAGCCCCAGCATTTT.

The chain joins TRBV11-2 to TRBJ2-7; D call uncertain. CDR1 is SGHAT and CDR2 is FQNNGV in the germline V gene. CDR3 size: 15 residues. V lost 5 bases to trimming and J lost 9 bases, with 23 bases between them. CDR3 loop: CASSPTPAGPHAQYF. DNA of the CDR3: TGTGCCAGCAGCCCGACGCCAGCCGGGCCTCACGCGCAGTACTTC. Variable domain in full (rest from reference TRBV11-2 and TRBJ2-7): EAGVAQSPRYKIIEKRQSVAFWCNPISGHATLYWYQQILGQGPKLLIQFQNNGVVDDSQLPKDRFSAERLKGVDSTLKIQPAKLEDSAVYLCASSPTPAGPHAQYFGPGTRLTVT.

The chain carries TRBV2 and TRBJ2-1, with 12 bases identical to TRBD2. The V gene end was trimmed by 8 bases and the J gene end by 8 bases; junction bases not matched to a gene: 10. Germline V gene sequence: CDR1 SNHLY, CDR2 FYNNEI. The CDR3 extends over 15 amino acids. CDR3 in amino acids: CASRAAGLAGYEQFF. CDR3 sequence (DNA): TGTGCCAGCCGCGCCGCCGGACTAGCGGGATATGAGCAGTTCTTC.

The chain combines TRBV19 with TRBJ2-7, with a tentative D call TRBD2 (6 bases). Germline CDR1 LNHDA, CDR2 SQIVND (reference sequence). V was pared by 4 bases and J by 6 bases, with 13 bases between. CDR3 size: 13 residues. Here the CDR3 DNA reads TGTGCCAGTAGTAGTCTGCGGGGTCTCGAGCAGTACTTC. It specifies CASSSLRGLEQYF.

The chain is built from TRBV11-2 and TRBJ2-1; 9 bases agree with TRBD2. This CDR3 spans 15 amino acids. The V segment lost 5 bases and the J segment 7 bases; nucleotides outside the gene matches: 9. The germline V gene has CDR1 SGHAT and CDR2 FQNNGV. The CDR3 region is CASSVGTSRGNEQFF. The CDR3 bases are TGTGCCAGCAGCGTCGGGACTAGCCGTGGTAATGAGCAGTTCTTC. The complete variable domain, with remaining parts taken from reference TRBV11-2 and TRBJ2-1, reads EAGVAQSPRYKIIEKRQSVAFWCNPISGHATLYWYQQILGQGPKLLIQFQNNGVVDDSQLPKDRFSAERLKGVDSTLKIQPAKLEDSAVYLCASSVGTSRGNEQFFGPGTRLTVL.

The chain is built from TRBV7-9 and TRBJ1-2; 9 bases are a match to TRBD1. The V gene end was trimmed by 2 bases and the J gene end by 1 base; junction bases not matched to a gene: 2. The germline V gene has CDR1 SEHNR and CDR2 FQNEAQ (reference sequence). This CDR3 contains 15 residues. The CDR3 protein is CASSLRQGVNYGYTF. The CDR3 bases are TGTGCCAGCAGCTTAAGACAGGGGGTTAACTATGGCTACACCTTC.

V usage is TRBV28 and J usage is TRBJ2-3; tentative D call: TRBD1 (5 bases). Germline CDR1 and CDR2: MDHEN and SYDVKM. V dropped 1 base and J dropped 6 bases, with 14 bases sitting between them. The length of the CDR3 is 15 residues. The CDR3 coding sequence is TGTGCCAGCAGTTTATCGGGCAGTGCAGGGGATACGCAGTATTTT. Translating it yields CASSLSGSAGDTQYF.

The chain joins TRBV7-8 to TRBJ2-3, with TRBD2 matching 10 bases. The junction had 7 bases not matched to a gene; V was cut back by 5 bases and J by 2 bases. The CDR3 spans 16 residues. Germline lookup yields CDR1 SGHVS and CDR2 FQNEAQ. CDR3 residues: CASSLWTSGDTDTQYF. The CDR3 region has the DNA TGTGCCAGCAGCCTCTGGACTAGCGGAGACACAGATACGCAGTATTTT.

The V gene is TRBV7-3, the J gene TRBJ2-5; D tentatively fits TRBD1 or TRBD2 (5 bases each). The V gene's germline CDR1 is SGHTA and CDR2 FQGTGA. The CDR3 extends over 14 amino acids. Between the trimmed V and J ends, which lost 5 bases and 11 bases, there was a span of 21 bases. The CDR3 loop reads CASSRSDGDVPQYF. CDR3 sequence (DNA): TGTGCCAGCAGCCGCTCGGACGGGGACGTCCCTCAGTACTTC.

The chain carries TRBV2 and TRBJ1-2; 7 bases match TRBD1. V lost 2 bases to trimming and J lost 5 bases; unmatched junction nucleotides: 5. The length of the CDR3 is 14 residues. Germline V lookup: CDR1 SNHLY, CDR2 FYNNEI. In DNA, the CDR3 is TGTGCCAGCAGTGAATATTGGGGACAGTATGGCTACACCTTC. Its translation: CASSEYWGQYGYTF.

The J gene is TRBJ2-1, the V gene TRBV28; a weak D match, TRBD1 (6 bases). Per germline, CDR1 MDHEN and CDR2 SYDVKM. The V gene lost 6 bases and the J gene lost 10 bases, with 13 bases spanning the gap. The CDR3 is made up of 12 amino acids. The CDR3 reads CASSRGGGEQFF. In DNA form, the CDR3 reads TGTGCCAGCAGCCGGGGTGGGGGCGAGCAGTTCTTC.

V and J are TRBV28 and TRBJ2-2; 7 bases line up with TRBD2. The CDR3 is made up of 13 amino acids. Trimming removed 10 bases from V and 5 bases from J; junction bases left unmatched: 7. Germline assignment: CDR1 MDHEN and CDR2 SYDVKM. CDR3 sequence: CATVTSATGELFF. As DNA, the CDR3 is TGTGCCACCGTCACTAGCGCGACCGGGGAGCTGTTTTTT.

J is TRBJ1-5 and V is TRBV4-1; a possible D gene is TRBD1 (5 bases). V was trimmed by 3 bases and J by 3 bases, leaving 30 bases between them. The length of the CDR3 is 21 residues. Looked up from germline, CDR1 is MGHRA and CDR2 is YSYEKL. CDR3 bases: TGCGCCAGCAGCCACTTGGGCCCCCTTGTAGTGGGGGGTAGACCCAATCAGCCCCAGCATTTT. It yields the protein CASSHLGPLVVGGRPNQPQHF.

The CDR3 nucleotides are TGTGCCAGCAGCCACCGGGACACAGATACGCAGTATTTT. Amino acid sequence: CASSHRDTDTQYF. The chain combines TRBV3-1 (or the pseudogene TRBV3-2) with TRBJ2-3; possibly TRBD2 for D (5 bases). With 3 bases removed from V and 2 bases from J, the gap between germline ends came to 6 bases. This CDR3 comprises 13 residues. The V gene's germline CDR1 is LGHDT and CDR2 YNNKEL (reference sequence).

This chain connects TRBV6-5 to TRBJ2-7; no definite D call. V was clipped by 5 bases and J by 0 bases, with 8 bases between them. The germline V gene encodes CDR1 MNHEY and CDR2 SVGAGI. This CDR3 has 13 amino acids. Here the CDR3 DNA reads TGTGCCAGCAGTACCGGGCTCTCCTACGAGCAGTACTTC. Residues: CASSTGLSYEQYF.

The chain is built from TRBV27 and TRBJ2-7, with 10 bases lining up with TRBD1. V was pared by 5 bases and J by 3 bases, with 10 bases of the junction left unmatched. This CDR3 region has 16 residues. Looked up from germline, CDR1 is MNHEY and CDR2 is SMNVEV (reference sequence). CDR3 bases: TGTGCCAGCAGTCGTAGGGGACAGGGGTATATCTACGAGCAGTACTTC. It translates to CASSRRGQGYIYEQYF.

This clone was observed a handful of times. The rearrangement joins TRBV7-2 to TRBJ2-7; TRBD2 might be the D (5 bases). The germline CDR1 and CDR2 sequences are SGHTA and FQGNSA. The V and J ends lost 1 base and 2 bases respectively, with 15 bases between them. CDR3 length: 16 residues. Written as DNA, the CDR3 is TGTGCCAGCAGCTTAGTGGTCGGATACGGGACCTACGAGCAGTACTTC. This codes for CASSLVVGYGTYEQYF.

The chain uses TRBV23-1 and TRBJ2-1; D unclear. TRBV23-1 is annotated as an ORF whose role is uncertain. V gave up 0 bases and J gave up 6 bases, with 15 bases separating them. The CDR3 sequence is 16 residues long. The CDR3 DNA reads TGCGCCAGCAGTCAATCTTCGGTGGTAATATGCAATGAGCAGTTCTTC. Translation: CASSQSSVVICNEQFF.

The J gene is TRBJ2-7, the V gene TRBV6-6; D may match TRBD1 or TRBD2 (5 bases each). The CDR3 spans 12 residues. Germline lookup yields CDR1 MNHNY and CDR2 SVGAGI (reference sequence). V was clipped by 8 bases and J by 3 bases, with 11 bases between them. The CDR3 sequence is CASGAGGYEQYF. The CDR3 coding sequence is TGTGCCAGCGGGGCTGGAGGCTACGAGCAGTACTTC.

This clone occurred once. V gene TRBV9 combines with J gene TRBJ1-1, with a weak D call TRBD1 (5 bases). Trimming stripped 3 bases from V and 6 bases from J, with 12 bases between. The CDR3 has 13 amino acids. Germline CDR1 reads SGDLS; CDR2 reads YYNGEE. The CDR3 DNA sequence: TGTGCCAGCAGCGCGATGGGGGGATCTGAAGCTTTCTTT. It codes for CASSAMGGSEAFF.

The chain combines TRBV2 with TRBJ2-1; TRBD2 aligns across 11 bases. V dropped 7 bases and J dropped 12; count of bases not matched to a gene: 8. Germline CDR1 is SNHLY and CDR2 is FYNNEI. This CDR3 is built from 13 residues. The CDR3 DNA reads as TGTGCCAGCATACTAGCGGGGGAAAATCCGCAGTTCTTC. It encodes CASILAGENPQFF. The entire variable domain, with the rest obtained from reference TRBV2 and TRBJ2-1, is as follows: EPEVTQTPSHQVTQMGQEVILRCVPISNHLYFYWYRQILGQKVEFLVSFYNNEISEKSEIFDDQFSVERPDGSNFTLKIRSTKLEDSAMYFCASILAGENPQFFGPGTRLTVL.